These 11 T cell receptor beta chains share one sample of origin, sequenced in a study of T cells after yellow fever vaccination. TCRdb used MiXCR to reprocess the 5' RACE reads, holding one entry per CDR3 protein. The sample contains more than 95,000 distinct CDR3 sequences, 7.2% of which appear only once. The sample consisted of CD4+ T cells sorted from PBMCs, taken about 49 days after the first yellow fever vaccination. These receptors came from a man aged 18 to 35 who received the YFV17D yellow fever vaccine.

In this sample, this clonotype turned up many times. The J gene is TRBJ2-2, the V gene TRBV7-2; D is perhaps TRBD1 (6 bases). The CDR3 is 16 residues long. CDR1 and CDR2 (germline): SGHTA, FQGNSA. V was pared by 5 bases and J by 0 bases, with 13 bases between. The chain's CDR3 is CASSRRQVANTGELFF. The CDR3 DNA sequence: TGTGCCAGCAGCCGACGACAGGTCGCGAACACCGGGGAGCTGTTTTTT.

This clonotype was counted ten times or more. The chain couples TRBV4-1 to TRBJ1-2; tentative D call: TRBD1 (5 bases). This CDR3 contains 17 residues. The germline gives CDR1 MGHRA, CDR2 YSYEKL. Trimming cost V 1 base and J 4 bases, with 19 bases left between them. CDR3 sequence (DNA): TGCGCCAGCAGCCAAGTCTTACCCTCACCAGGGACCTATGGCTACACCTTC. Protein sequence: CASSQVLPSPGTYGYTF.

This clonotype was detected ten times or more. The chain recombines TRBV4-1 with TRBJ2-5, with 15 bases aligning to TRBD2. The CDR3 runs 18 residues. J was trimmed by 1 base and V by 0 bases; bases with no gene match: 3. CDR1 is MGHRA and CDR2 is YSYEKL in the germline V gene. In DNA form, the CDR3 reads TGCGCCAGCAGCCAAGATAGGGGACTAGCGGGGGGCCAAGAGACCCAGTACTTC. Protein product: CASSQDRGLAGGQETQYF.

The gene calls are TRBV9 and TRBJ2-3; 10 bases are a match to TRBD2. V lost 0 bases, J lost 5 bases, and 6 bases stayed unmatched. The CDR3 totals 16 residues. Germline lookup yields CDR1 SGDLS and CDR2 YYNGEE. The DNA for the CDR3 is TGTGCCAGCAGCGTAGTAGCGGCTAGCGGGGGAGATACGCAGTATTTT. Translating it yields CASSVVAASGGDTQYF.

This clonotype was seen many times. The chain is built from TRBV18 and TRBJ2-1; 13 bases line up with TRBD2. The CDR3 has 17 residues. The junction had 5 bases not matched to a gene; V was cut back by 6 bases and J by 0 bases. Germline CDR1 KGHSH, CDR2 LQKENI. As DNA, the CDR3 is TGTGCCAGCTCCCGGACTAGCGGGGGCCTCTCCTACAATGAGCAGTTCTTC. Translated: CASSRTSGGLSYNEQFF.

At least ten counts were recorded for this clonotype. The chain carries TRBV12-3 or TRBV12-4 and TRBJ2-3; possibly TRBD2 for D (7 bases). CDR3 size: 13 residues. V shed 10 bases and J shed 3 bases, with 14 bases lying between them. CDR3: CANAGAGTDTQYF. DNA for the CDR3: TGTGCCAACGCGGGGGCAGGGACAGATACGCAGTATTTT.

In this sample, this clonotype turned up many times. CDR3: CASSPYRTAYQETQYF. CDR3 nucleotide sequence: TGTGCCAGCAGCCCATATAGGACAGCTTACCAAGAGACCCAGTACTTC. The rearrangement uses TRBV7-9 and TRBJ2-5, with a weak D call TRBD1 (6 bases). Trimming removed 5 bases from V and 0 bases from J, with 16 bases in between. Germline V CDR1 and CDR2: SEHNR, FQNEAQ (reference sequence). The CDR3 is made up of 16 amino acids.

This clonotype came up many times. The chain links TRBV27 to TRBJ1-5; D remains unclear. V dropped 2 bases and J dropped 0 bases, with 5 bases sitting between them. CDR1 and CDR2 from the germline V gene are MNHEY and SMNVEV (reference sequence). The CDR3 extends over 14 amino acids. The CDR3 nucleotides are TGTGCCAGCAGTTTAGGAGATAGCAATCAGCCCCAGCATTTT. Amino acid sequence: CASSLGDSNQPQHF.

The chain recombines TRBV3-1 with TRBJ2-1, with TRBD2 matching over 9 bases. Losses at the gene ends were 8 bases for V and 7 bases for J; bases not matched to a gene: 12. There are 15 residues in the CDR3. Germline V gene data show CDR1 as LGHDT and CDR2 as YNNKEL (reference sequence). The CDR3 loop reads CASEWGSGGGNEQFF. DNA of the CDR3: TGTGCCAGCGAATGGGGTAGCGGGGGAGGAAATGAGCAGTTCTTC.

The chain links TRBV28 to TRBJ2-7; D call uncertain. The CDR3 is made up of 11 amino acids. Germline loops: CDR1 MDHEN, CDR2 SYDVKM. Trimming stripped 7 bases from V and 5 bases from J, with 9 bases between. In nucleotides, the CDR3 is TGTGCCAGCAAGAGGAACGACGAGCAGTACGTC. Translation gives CASKRNDEQYV.

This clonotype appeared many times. CDR3 residues: CASSWTRGTGELFF. DNA of the CDR3: TGCGCCAGCAGCTGGACTAGGGGCACCGGGGAGCTGTTTTTT. V usage is TRBV5-1 and J usage is TRBJ2-2; 7 bases are shared with TRBD2. J gave up 4 bases and V 3 bases, and 3 bases lay outside the gene matches. The germline V gene has CDR1 SGHRS and CDR2 YFSETQ. The CDR3 consists of 14 residues.